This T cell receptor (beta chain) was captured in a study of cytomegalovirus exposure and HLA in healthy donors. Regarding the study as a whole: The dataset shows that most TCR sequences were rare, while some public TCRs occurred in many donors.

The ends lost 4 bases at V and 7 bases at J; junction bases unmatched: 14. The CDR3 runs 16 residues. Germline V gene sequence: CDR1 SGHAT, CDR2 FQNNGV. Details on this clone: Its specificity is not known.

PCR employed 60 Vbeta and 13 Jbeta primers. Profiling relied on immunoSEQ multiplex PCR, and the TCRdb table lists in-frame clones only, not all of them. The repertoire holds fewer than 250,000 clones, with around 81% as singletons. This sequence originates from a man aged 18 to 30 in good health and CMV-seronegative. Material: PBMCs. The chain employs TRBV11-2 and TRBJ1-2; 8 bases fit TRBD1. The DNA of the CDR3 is TGTGCCAGCAGCTCGTTAAGGGGACAGGCGGGCAGTGGCTACACCTTC. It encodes CASSSLRGQAGSGYTF.